This TCR beta chain is drawn from a study of T-cell reconstitution after alpha-beta-depleted transplantation in children. For TCRbeta, the library was prepared with unique molecular identifiers. TCRdb called the PCR reads again in MiXCR, with one record for every CDR3 protein. The sample has hundreds of thousands of distinct CDR3 sequences; 8% to 11% are singletons. Germline V lookup: CDR1 SQVTM, CDR2 ANQGSEA. With 6 bases clipped from V and 2 bases from J, the junction kept 3 bases outside the gene matches. The CDR3 totals 12 residues. Many counts were recorded for this clonotype. The chain recombines TRBV29-1 with TRBJ2-5, with 7 bases fitting TRBD1. The sequence came from a human donor who donated a stem cell graft to a child with acute myeloid leukemia. The sample consisted of PBMCs from the stem cell graft donor, taken from the stem cell graft. The DNA for the CDR3 is TGCAGCGTGGGACAGTGGCAAGAGACCCAGTACTTC. Encoded protein: CSVGQWQETQYF.